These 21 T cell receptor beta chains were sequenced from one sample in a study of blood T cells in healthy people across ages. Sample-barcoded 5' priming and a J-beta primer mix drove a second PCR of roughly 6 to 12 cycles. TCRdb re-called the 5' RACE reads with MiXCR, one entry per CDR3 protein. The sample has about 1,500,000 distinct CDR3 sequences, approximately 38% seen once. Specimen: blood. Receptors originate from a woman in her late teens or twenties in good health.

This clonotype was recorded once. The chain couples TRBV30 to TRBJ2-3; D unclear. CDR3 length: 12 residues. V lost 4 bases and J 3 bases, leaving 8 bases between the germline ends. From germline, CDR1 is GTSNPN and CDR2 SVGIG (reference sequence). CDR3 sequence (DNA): TGTGCCTGGAACCTAGGAACAGATACGCAGTATTTT. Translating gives CAWNLGTDTQYF.

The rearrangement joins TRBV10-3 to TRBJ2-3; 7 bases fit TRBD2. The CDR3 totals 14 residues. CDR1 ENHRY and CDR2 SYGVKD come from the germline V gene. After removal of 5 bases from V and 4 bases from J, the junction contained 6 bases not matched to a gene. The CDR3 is CAISLAEEADTQYF. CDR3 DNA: TGTGCCATCAGTCTAGCGGAGGAGGCAGATACGCAGTATTTT.

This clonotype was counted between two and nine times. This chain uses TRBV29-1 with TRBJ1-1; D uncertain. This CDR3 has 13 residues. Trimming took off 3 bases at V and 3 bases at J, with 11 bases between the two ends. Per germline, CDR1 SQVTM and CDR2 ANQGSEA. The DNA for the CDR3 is TGCAGCGTTGAGCCCCTTGGGGACACTGAAGCTTTCTTT. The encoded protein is CSVEPLGDTEAFF.

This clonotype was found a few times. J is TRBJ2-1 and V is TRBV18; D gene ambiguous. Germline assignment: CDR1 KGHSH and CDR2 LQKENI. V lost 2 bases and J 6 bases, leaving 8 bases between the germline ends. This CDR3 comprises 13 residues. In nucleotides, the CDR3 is TGTGCCAGCTCACCAGGAATGGCCAATGAGCAGTTCTTC. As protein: CASSPGMANEQFF.

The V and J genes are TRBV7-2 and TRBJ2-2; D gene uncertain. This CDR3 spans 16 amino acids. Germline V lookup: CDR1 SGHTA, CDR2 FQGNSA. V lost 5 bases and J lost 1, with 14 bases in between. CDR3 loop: CASSPTAFKNTGELFF. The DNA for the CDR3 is TGTGCCAGCAGCCCTACAGCTTTTAAGAACACCGGGGAGCTGTTTTTT.

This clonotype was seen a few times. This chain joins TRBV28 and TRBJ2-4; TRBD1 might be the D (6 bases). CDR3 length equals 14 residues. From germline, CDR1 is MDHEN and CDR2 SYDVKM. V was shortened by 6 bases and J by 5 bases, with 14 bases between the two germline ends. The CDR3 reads CASRGRGRENIQYF. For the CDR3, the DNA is TGTGCCAGCAGGGGTAGGGGGAGAGAAAACATTCAGTACTTC.

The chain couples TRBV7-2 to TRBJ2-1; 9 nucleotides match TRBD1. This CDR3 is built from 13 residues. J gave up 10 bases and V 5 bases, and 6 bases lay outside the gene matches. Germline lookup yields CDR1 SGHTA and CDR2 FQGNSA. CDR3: CASSRTGVYEQFF. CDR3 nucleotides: TGTGCCAGCAGCAGGACAGGGGTCTACGAGCAGTTCTTC.

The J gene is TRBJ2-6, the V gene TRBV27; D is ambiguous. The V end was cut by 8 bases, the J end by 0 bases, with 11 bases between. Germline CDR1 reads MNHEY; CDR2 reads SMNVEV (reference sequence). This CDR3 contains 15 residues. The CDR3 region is CASSPLDSGANVLTF. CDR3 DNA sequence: TGTGCCAGCTCACCTCTTGACTCTGGGGCCAACGTCCTGACTTTC. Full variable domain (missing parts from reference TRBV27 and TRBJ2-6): EAQVTQNPRYLITVTGKKLTVTCSQNMNHEYMSWYRQDPGLGLRQIYYSMNVEVTDKGDVPEGYKVSRKEKRNFPLILESPSPNQTSLYFCASSPLDSGANVLTFGAGSRLTVL.

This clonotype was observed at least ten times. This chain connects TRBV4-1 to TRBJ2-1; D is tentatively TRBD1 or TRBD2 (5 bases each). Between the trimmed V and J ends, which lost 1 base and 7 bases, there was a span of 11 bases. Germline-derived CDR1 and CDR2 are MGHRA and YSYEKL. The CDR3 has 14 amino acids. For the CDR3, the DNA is TGCGCCAGCAGCCAAGCCGGGGCCCTAAATGAGCAGTTCTTC. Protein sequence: CASSQAGALNEQFF.

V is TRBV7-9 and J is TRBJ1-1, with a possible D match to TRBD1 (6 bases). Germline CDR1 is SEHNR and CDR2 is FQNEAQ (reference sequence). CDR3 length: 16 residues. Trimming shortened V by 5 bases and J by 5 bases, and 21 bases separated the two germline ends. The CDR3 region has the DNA TGTGCCAGCAGCCCCCCCGTTGGGGGCGTTCGGACTGAAGCTTTCTTT. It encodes CASSPPVGGVRTEAFF.

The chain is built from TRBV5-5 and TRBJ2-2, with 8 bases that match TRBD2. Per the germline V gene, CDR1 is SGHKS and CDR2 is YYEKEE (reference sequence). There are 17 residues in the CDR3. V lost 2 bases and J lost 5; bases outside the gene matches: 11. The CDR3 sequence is CASSFPPGAGATGELFF. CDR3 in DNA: TGTGCCAGCAGCTTCCCCCCCGGAGCGGGAGCGACCGGGGAGCTGTTTTTT.

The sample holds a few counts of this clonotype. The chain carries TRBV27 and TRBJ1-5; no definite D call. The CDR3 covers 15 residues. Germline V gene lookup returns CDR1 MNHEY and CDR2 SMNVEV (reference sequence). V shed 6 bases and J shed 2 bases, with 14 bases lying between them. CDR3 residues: CASSPVGPGNQPQHF. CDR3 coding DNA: TGTGCCAGCAGCCCGGTAGGGCCGGGCAATCAGCCCCAGCATTTT.

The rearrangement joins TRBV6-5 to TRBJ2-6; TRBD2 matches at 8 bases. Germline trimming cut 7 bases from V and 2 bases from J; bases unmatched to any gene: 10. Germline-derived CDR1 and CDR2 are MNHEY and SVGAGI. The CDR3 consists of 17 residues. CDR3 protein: CASISPAGVPGANVLTF. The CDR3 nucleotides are TGTGCCAGCATTAGTCCAGCGGGAGTTCCTGGGGCCAACGTCCTGACTTTC.

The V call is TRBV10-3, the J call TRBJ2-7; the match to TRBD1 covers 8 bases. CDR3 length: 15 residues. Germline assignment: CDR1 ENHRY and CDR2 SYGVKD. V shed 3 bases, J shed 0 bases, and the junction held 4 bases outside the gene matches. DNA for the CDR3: TGTGCCATCAGTGACCCGGGACAGGCCTCCTACGAGCAGTACTTC. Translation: CAISDPGQASYEQYF.

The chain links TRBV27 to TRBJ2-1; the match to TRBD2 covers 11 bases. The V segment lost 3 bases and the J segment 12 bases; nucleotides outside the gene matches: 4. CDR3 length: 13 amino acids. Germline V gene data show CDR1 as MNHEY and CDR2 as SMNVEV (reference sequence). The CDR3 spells CASSLLAGGRQFF. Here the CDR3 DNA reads TGTGCCAGCAGTTTGCTAGCGGGAGGCAGGCAGTTCTTC.

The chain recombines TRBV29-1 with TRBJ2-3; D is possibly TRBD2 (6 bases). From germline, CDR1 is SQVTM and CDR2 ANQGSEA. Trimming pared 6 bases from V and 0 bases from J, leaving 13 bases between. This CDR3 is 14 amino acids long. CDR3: CSVPLGGSTDTQYF. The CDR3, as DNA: TGCAGCGTCCCGCTCGGGGGAAGCACAGATACGCAGTATTTT.

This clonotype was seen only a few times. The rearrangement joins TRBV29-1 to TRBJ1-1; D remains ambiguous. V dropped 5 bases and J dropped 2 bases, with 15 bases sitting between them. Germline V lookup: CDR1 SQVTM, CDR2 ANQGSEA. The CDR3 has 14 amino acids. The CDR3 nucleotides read TGCAGCGTTAGGGCAGGAGCCCTTAACACTGAAGCTTTCTTT. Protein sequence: CSVRAGALNTEAFF.

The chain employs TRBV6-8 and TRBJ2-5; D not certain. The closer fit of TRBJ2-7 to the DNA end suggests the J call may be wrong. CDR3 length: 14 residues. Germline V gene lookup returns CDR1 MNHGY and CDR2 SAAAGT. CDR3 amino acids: CASSLSGNAYEQYF. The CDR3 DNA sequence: TGTGCCAGCAGTTTGTCCGGTAATGCCTACGAGCAGTACTTC.

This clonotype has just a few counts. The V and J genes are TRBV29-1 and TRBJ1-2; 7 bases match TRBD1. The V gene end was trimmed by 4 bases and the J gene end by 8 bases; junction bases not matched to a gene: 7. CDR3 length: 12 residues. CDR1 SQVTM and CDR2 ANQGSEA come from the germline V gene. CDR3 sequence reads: CSVVSGGVGYTF. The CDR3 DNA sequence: TGCAGCGTTGTTTCAGGGGGGGTAGGCTACACCTTC.

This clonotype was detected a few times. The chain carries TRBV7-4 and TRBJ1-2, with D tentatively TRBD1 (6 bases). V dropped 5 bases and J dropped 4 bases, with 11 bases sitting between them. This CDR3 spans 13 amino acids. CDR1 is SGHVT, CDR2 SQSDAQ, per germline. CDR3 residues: CASSTGFCYGYTF. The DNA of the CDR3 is TGTGCCAGCAGCACAGGGTTCTGCTATGGCTACACCTTC.

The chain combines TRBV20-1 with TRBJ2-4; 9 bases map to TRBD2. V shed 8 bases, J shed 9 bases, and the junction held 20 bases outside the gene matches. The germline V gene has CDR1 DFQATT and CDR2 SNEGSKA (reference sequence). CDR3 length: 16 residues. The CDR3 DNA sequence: TGCAGTCATCGCCGGAGGCGAAGCGGGGGGCGGGGCATTCAGTACTTC. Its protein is CSHRRRRSGGRGIQYF.